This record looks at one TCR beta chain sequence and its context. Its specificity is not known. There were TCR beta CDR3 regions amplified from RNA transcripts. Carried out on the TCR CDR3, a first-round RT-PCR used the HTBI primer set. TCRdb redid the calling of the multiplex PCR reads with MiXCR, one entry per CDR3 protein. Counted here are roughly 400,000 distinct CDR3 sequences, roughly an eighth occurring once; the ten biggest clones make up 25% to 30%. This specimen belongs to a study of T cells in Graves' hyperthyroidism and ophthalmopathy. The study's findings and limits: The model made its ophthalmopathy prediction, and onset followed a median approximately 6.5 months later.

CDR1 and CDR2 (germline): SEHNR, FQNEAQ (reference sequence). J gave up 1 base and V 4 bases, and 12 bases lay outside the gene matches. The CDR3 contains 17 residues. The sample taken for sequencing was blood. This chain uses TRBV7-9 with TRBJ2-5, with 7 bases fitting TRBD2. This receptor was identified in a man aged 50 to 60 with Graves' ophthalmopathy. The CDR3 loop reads CASSWGGGTTVQETQYF. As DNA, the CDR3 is TGTGCCAGCAGCTGGGGGGGGGGGACTACCGTCCAAGAGACCCAGTACTTC.